The T cell receptor beta chain described here comes from a study of regulatory T cells in long-lasting Graves disease. CDR3-region Arm-PCR and iRepertoire HTBI primers produced the TCR beta libraries. TCRdb reprocessed the multiplex PCR reads via MiXCR and lists one record per CDR3 protein. The data hold fewer than 500,000 distinct CDR3 sequences, with about 17% observed a single time. The time point: newly diagnosed GD, antithyroid drugs for less than 3 months. Isolated PBMC RNA provided the starting material for the TCR library. This clonotype was seen more than once but under ten times. The target antigen is unknown. This CDR3 is built from 14 residues. The germline CDR1 and CDR2 sequences are MGHDK and SYGVNS. The V gene end was trimmed by 2 bases and the J gene end by 5 bases; junction bases not matched to a gene: 5. Broader study findings: Compared with new cases, persistent Graves' patients showed reduced TCR diversity. There was favoring of TRBV28, TRBJ1-2 and TRBJ2-5 in persistent disease.

These same records also appear under a second study, on T cells in Graves' hyperthyroidism and ophthalmopathy. That work contributes: Initially, a first-round RT-PCR of the TCR CDR3 employed the HTBI primer set. Among thyroid clonotypes expanded above 0.001, most also appeared in blood.

The rearrangement joins TRBV25-1 to TRBJ2-5; TRBD1 agrees at 7 bases. This clonotype was sampled from a man aged 35 to 55 with Graves disease. Here the sequenced sample was peripheral blood mononuclear cells (PBMCs), taken at new diagnosis, from a patient treated with antithyroid drugs. Written as DNA, the CDR3 is TGTGCCAGCAGTGAACAGACAGGGCCGGAGACCCAGTACTTC. It is translated as CASSEQTGPETQYF.